The source of this T cell receptor beta chain is a study of blood T cell repertoires in COVID-19. Seattle researchers signed up patients amid active infection and tracked them longitudinally. Germline-derived CDR1 and CDR2 are MNHEY and SVGAGI. V lost 2 bases to trimming and J lost 0 bases, with 14 bases between them. CDR3 length: 16 residues. Authors' data handling: Cell counts per sample came from amplifying reference gene primers. Here immunoSEQ multiplex PCR was the method, and the copy in TCRdb shows in-frame clones only, minus some. The D gene and trimming were derived from the DNA, and the V and J assignments and clone size from that table. The repertoire holds approximately 500,000 clones, with 75% to 90% as singletons.

The gene calls are TRBV6-5 and TRBJ2-7; maybe TRBD1 (6 bases). This clonotype originated in a man aged 18 to 30 with COVID-19, enrolled during active disease. The sample comprised peripheral blood. As DNA, the CDR3 is TGTGCCAGCAGTTACGGCCCCGGGACAATCTCCTACGAGCAGTACTTC. This encodes CASSYGPGTISYEQYF.